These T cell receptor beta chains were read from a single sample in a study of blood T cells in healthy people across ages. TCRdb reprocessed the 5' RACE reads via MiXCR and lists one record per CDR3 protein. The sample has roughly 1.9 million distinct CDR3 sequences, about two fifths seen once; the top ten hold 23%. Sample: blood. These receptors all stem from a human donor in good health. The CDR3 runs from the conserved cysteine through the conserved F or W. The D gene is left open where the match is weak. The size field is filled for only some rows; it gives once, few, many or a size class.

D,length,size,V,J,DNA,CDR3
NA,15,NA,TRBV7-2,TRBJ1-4,TGTGCCAGCAGCCCGATCATGGGACTCCATGAAAAACTGTTTTTT,CASSPIMGLHEKLFF
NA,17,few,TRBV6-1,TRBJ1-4,TGTGCCAGCAAGTCTGGGTATGAGAGAGGGCTCGATGAAAAACTGTTTTTT,CASKSGYERGLDEKLFF
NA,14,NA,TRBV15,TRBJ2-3,TGTGCCACCAGCAGAGTGCAGGGGACAGATACGCAGTATTTT,CATSRVQGTDTQYF
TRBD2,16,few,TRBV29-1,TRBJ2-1,TGCAGCGTTGAAGGGACTAGCGGGGGGGTAGGGAGTGAGCAGTTCTTC,CSVEGTSGGVGSEQFF
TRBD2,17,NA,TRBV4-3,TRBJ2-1,TGCGCCAGCAGCCCCAGCGGGGGGCACAACTCCTACAATGAGCAGTTCTTC,CASSPSGGHNSYNEQFF
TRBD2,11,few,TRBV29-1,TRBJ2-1,TGCAGCATAGGACTAGCCAATGGGCAGTTCTTC,CSIGLANGQFF
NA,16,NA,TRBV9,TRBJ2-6,TGTGCCAGCAGCGTAGAACAAACCTCTGGGGCCAACGTCCTGACTTTC,CASSVEQTSGANVLTF
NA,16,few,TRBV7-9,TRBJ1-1,TGTGCCAGCAGCTTAGGGAGGAGGGGTGTGAACACTGAAGCTTTCTTT,CASSLGRRGVNTEAFF
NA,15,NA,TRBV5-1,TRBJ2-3,TGCGCCAGCAGCTTGGAAGGCAAAACCTCCGATACGCAGTATTTT,CASSLEGKTSDTQYF
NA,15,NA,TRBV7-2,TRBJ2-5,TGTGCCAGCAGCTTAATCATCCAGGTTCAAGAGACCCAGTACTTC,CASSLIIQVQETQYF
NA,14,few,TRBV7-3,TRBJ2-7,TGTGCCAGCAGCTTAGGGTCGGACGGATACGAGCAGTACTTC,CASSLGSDGYEQYF
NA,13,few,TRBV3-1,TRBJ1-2,TGTGCCAGCAGCCAAGAATGGAACGCAGGCTACACCTTC,CASSQEWNAGYTF
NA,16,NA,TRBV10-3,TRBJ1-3,TGTGCCATCAGTGGGGGACCTCTAAATTCTGGAAACACCATATATTTT,CAISGGPLNSGNTIYF
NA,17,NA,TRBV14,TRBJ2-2,TGTGCCAGCAGCCGCCGTAGGGGGGGCGAGGACACCGGGGAGCTGTTTTTT,CASSRRRGGEDTGELFF
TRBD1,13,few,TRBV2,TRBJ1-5,TGTGCCAGCACCATGGACAGGAGGGTGCCCCAGCATTTT,CASTMDRRVPQHF
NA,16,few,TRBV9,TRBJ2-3,TGTGCCAGCAGCGTAGGGCAGCCTCTAAGCACAGATACGCAGTATTTT,CASSVGQPLSTDTQYF
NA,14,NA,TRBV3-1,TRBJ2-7,TGTGCCAGCAGCCAAGAGGGCAGCTCCTACGAGCAGTACTTC,CASSQEGSSYEQYF
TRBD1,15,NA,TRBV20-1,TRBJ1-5,TGCAGTGCTCCTACGACAGGGGAACAGGGCCAGCCCCAGCATTTT,CSAPTTGEQGQPQHF
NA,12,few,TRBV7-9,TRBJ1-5,TGTGCCAGCAGCTTAGAACTAGGGCCCCAGCATTTT,CASSLELGPQHF
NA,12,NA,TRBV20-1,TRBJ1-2,TGCAGTGCCCCGACAGACTACTATGGCTACACCTTC,CSAPTDYYGYTF
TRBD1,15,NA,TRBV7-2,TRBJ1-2,TGTGCCAGCAGCTCCCGTACAGGGGGCTCCGATGGCTACACCTTC,CASSSRTGGSDGYTF
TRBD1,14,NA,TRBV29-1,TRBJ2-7,TGCAGCGTTAAGACGACAGGGAAACCCTACGAGCAGTACTTC,CSVKTTGKPYEQYF
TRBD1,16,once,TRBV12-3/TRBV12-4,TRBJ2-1,TGTGCCAGCAGTTTGACAGGGGGTGGCCGATACAATGAGCAGTTCTTC,CASSLTGGGRYNEQFF
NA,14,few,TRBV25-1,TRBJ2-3,TGTGCCAGCAGTCGTGAGGGATCCATGGATACGCAGTATTTT,CASSREGSMDTQYF
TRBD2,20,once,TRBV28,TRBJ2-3,TGTACCAGCAGTACAGGAGCGGGGGGAGACACCACTAAAGTGCGAGATACGCAGTATTTT,CTSSTGAGGDTTKVRDTQYF
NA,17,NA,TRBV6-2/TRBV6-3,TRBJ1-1,TGTGACCCGAACTACAAACCAGGGTTGCGAGAGAACACTGAAGCTTTCTTT,CDPNYKPGLRENTEAFF
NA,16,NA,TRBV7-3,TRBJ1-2,TGTGCCAGCAGCTTGACAGGACGTCCCCTCAACTATGGCTACACCTTC,CASSLTGRPLNYGYTF
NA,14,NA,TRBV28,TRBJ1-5,TGTGCCAGCAAGCCGACAGGCCTAGGGGGGCCCCAGCATTTT,CASKPTGLGGPQHF
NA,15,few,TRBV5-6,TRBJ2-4,TGTGCCAGCAGCTTACTGTCCGGGTACAAAAACATTCAGTACTTC,CASSLLSGYKNIQYF
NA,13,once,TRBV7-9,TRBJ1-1,TGTGCCAGCAGCTTATCCCAGCGGACTGAAGCTTTCTTT,CASSLSQRTEAFF
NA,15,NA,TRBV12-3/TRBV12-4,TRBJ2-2,TGTGCCAGCAGTCCAGGAGGAGGGTGGACCGGGGAGCTGTTTTTT,CASSPGGGWTGELFF
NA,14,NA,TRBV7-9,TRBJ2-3,TGTGCCGGCAGCCCTCTGAAGGGGGGAGATACGCAGTATTTT,CAGSPLKGGDTQYF